This paragraph covers one T cell receptor (beta chain) sequence. The sample comes from a study of blood T cell repertoires in COVID-19. Study-wide background: Acute and convalescent COVID-19 samples came from the United States, Italy and Spain. Sources were T cells, B-cell-depleted T cells, or PBMCs; the material itself was cDNA or gDNA.

In the authors' methods: The authors estimated nucleated cell counts from reference gene primer amplification. Using immunoSEQ multiplex PCR, the repertoire was profiled, and TCRdb retains in-frame clones only, with some absent. That table gives V, J and clone size, and the DNA gave D and trimming. This table has 150,000 to 200,000 clones, around three quarters appearing once. The CDR3 has 14 amino acids. CDR1 and CDR2 from the germline V gene are SGHTA and FQGNSA. Trimming took 1 base from V and 2 from J, leaving 8 bases between them. Sequenced: peripheral blood. This chain links TRBV7-2 with TRBJ1-2; D may be TRBD1 (6 bases). The receptor comes from a man aged 55 to 70 with acute or convalescent COVID-19. The CDR3 DNA reads TGTGCCAGCAGCTTAGGGACAGCGAACTATGGCTACACCTTC. It is translated as CASSLGTANYGYTF.